Following are 5 T cell receptor beta chains from one sample sequenced in a study of spatial heterogeneity in lung cancer. One entry per CDR3 protein results from TCRdb running MiXCR on the 5' RACE reads. The sample contains roughly 3,700 distinct CDR3 sequences, about 24% of which appear only once. The time point here: sample taken at primary tumor resection. No cell sorting; template was whole RNA from tumor, lung tissue or PBMC. The sequencing used PBMCs, collected at surgery. These receptors were taken from a female donor with early-stage non-small cell lung cancer.

With respect to this clonotype: Since the library was made to target alpha chains, this beta chain is a stray read and its abundance is not meaningful. The J gene is TRBJ1-2, the V gene TRBV5-1; 12 nucleotides agree with TRBD1. Unmatched junction bases numbered 10, after V lost 4 bases and J lost 6 bases. CDR1 is SGHRS and CDR2 is YFSETQ in the germline V gene. The CDR3 consists of 16 residues. DNA of the CDR3: TGCGCCAGCAGCCCTAACCCGGGACAGGGGGCTGATGGCTACACCTTC. Protein product: CASSPNPGQGADGYTF.

This clonotype is medium-sized (0.01 to 0.1%) within its sample. This beta chain turned up in a library designed for alpha chains; as an off-target read, its abundance says little. This chain uses TRBV12-3 or TRBV12-4 with TRBJ2-5; D is undetermined. The CDR3 is 11 residues long. V was clipped by 3 bases and J by 9 bases, with 8 bases between them. This CDR3 is CASSFSAAQYF. DNA of the CDR3: TGTGCCAGCAGTTTCTCGGCGGCCCAGTACTTC.

In this sample, this clonotype turned up once. This beta chain is off target for a library built for alpha chains, so its abundance means little. The chain uses TRBV5-5 and TRBJ2-5; 8 positions match TRBD2. The V segment lost 4 bases and the J segment 2 bases; nucleotides outside the gene matches: 10. The CDR3 is 16 residues long. CDR1 SGHKS and CDR2 YYEKEE come from the germline V gene (reference sequence). The CDR3 here is CASSTTSGTLQETQYF. The CDR3 DNA reads as TGTGCCAGCAGCACCACTAGCGGCACCTTGCAAGAGACCCAGTACTTC.

This clonotype is medium-sized in the sample. Being off target in a library aimed at alpha chains, this beta chain has a size of little meaning. The chain is built from TRBV30 and TRBJ2-1; D remains unclear. The germline CDR1 and CDR2 sequences are GTSNPN and SVGIG (reference sequence). There are 13 residues in the CDR3. Trimming cost V 8 bases and J 0 bases, with 11 bases left between them. Here the CDR3 reads CAGYRASYNEQFF. CDR3 nucleotides: TGTGCCGGATACCGGGCCTCCTACAATGAGCAGTTCTTC.

This clonotype is medium-sized (0.01 to 0.1%) in the sample. The library was designed around alpha chains, so this beta chain is a stray read whose abundance carries little weight. The rearrangement joins TRBV24-1 to TRBJ2-2, with TRBD1 identical over 7 bases. V gave up 4 bases and J gave up 3 bases; unmatched junction bases: 7. Germline CDR1 reads KGHDR; CDR2 reads SFDVKD. CDR3 length: 16 amino acids. CDR3 amino acids: CATSDPRDSYTGELFF. CDR3 DNA: TGTGCCACCAGTGACCCCCGGGACAGTTACACCGGGGAGCTGTTTTTT.